A single TCR beta chain is shown here with its context. Its antigen is undetermined. These data are taken from a study of T cells in Graves' hyperthyroidism and ophthalmopathy. Overall study results and limits: Blood shared most expanded thyroid clonotypes above 0.001.

RNA transcripts yielded amplified TCR beta CDR3 regions. First-round RT-PCR targeting the TCR CDR3 was performed with the HTBI primer set. TCRdb reanalysed the multiplex PCR reads using MiXCR and keeps one entry per CDR3 protein. The sample includes 640,000 or so distinct CDR3 sequences, over 12% seen only once; the top ten take less than 9%. On the basis of clinical symptoms, serum thyroxine and TRAb, thyroid ultrasound and orbital computed tomography, diagnoses were made. Germline V lookup: CDR1 SGDLS, CDR2 YYNGEE. The CDR3 totals 12 residues. The ends were cut back, 7 bases at V and 7 bases at J, with 14 bases in the middle.

The J gene is TRBJ1-1, the V gene TRBV9; D is unclear. The sequenced sample was blood. This sequence was found in a woman aged 18-30 years with Graves' ophthalmopathy. The CDR3 DNA is TGTGCCAGCTCCCCAGTGGGTAGTGAAGCTTTCTTT. It yields the protein CASSPVGSEAFF. The entire variable domain, with the rest obtained from reference TRBV9 and TRBJ1-1, is as follows: DSGVTQTPKHLITATGQRVTLRCSPRSGDLSVYWYQQSLDQGLQFLIQYYNGEERAKGNILERFSAQQFPDLHSELNLSSLELGDSALYFCASSPVGSEAFFGQGTRLTVV.